Below are 7 T cell receptor beta chains sequenced from a single sample in a study of blood T cell repertoires in COVID-19. TCRdb's copy holds only in-frame clones and misses some; the assay was immunoSEQ multiplex PCR. The sample has around 400,000 clones, over 75% seen once. Sequenced material: peripheral blood. All receptors derive from a woman aged 55 to 70 with COVID-19, enrolled during active disease.

The chain joins TRBV19 to TRBJ1-6; 11 bases fit TRBD1. Germline lookup yields CDR1 LNHDA and CDR2 SQIVND (reference sequence). This CDR3 spans 16 amino acids. J gave up 5 bases and V 6 bases, and 6 bases lay outside the gene matches. Written as DNA, the CDR3 is TGTGCCAGTAGGGGTGGACAGGGGGCGCATAATTCACCCCTCCACTTT. It encodes CASRGGQGAHNSPLHF.

The rearrangement uses TRBV29-1 and TRBJ1-2; tentative D call: TRBD1 (5 bases). Germline V gives CDR1 SQVTM, CDR2 ANQGSEA. This CDR3 has 12 amino acids. V dropped 6 bases and J dropped 4 bases, with 12 bases sitting between them. The CDR3 spells CSVEAGPYGYTF. DNA for the CDR3: TGCAGCGTCGAGGCAGGGCCCTATGGCTACACCTTC. The full variable domain, rest sourced from reference TRBV29-1 and TRBJ1-2, is SAVISQKPSRDICQRGTSLTIQCQVDSQVTMMFWYRQQPGQSLTLIATANQGSEATYESGFVIDKFPISRPNLTFSTLTVSNMSPEDSSIYLCSVEAGPYGYTFGSGTRLTVV.

The chain has TRBV7-9 and TRBJ1-4, with 7 bases matching TRBD1. CDR3 length: 15 residues. Germline trimming cut 3 bases from V and 0 bases from J; bases unmatched to any gene: 1. Looked up from germline, CDR1 is SEHNR and CDR2 is FQNEAQ (reference sequence). The DNA for the CDR3 is TGTGCCAGCAGCTTGCAGGGGGCAACTAATGAAAAACTGTTTTTT. It is translated as CASSLQGATNEKLFF.

V usage is TRBV6-5 and J usage is TRBJ1-1; D ambiguous. Germline CDR1 reads MNHEY; CDR2 reads SVGAGI. This CDR3 comprises 14 residues. The V and J ends lost 10 bases and 1 base respectively, with 16 bases between them. CDR3 in amino acids: CATLAPNGNTEAFF. In nucleotides, the CDR3 is TGTGCCACCCTGGCCCCGAATGGGAACACTGAAGCTTTCTTT.

A single count supports this clone. For the CDR3, the DNA is TGCAGCTTACGGACTAGCGGGGGGAGCACAGATACGCAGTATTTT. Its protein is CSLRTSGGSTDTQYF. The chain is built from TRBV29-1 and TRBJ2-3, with TRBD2 matching 14 bases. V dropped 8 bases and J dropped 0; count of bases not matched to a gene: 4. Germline assignment: CDR1 SQVTM and CDR2 ANQGSEA. This CDR3 comprises 15 residues.

The chain has TRBV5-1 and TRBJ1-3, with 7 bases aligning to TRBD1. CDR3 length equals 15 residues. The V gene end was trimmed by 5 bases and the J gene end by 0 bases; junction bases not matched to a gene: 5. CDR1 is SGHRS, CDR2 YFSETQ, per germline. The CDR3 coding sequence is TGCGCCAGCAGTTCCGGACAGGCCTCTGGAAACACCATATATTTT. Its translation is CASSSGQASGNTIYF.

The chain uses TRBV2 and TRBJ1-2; unclear D gene. V lost 6 bases to trimming and J lost 4 bases, with 9 bases between them. The CDR3 spans 12 residues. The germline V gene encodes CDR1 SNHLY and CDR2 FYNNEI. CDR3 nucleotide sequence: TGTGCCAGCAGGGCCACCGTCTATGGCTACACCTTC. The encoded protein is CASRATVYGYTF.